This T cell receptor (beta chain) derives from a study of blood T cell repertoires in COVID-19. Study-level background: PBMCs, B-cell-depleted T cells, or T cells were the source of the cDNA or gDNA that made up the material.

The method was immunoSEQ multiplex PCR; TCRdb's version includes in-frame clones alone and lacks a portion of them. Among about 290,000 clones, roughly 86% were seen once, and the ten largest hold over 8.5%. V shed 6 bases, J shed 5 bases, and the junction held 9 bases outside the gene matches. CDR1 and CDR2 (germline): MNHEY, SVGAGI. This CDR3 contains 15 residues. Specimen: peripheral blood. The source is a woman aged 30 to 39 with COVID-19, enrolled during active disease. The chain couples TRBV6-5 to TRBJ1-4; 7 positions match TRBD1. Here the CDR3 DNA reads TGTGCCAGCAGGGGAGGCGGGACAGTCAATGAAAAACTGTTTTTT. Translation: CASRGGGTVNEKLFF.